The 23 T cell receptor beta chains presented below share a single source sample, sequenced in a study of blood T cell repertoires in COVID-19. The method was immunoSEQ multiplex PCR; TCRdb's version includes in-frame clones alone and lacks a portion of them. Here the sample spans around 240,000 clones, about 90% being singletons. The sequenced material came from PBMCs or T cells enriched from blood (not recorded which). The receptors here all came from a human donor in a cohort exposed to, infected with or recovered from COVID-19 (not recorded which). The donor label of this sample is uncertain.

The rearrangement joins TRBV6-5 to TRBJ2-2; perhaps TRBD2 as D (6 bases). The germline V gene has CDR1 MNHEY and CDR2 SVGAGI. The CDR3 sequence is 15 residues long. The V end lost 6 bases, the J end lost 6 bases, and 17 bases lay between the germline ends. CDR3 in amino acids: CASSLTMGGPGELFF. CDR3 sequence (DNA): TGTGCCAGCAGCCTGACTATGGGGGGACCCGGGGAGCTGTTTTTT.

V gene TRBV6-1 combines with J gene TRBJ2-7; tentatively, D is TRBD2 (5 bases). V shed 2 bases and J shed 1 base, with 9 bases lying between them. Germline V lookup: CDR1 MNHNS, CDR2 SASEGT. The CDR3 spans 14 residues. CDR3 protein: CASSERRESYEQYF. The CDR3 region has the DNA TGTGCCAGCAGTGAACGACGGGAATCCTACGAGCAGTACTTC.

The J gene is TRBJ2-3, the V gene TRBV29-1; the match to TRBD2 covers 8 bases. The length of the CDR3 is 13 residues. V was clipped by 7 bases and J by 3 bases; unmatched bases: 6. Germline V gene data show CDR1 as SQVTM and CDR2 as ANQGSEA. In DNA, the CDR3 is TGCAGCGCAGAGGGCGGGGGGACAGATACGCAGTATTTT. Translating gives CSAEGGGTDTQYF.

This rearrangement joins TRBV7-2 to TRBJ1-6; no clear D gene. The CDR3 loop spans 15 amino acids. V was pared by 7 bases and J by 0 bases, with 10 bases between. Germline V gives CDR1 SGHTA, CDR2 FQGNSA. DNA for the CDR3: TGTGCCAGCATGGGAGGAAGCTCCTATAATTCACCCCTCCACTTT. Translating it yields CASMGGSSYNSPLHF.

In nucleotides, the CDR3 is TGCGCCAGCAGCTTGTTACCGGGACAAAGAACTGGAAACACCATATATTTT. This encodes CASSLLPGQRTGNTIYF. The chain couples TRBV5-1 to TRBJ1-3; tentatively, D is TRBD1 (6 bases). V was shortened by 1 base and J by 2 bases, with 16 bases between the two germline ends. The germline gives CDR1 SGHRS, CDR2 YFSETQ. The CDR3 length is 17 residues.

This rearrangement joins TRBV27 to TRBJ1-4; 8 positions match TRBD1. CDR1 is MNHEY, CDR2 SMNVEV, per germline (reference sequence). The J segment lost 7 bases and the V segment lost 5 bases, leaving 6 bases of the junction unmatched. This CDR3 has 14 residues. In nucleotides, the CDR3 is TGTGCCAGCAGTCCCCTGGACAGGGTTGAAAAACTGTTTTTT. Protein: CASSPLDRVEKLFF.

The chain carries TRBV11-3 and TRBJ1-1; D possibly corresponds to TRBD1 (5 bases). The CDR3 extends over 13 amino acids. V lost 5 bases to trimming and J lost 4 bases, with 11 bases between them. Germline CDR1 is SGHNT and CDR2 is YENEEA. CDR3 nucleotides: TGTGCCAGCAGCCTCCAGGGTGGCACTGAAGCTTTCTTT. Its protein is CASSLQGGTEAFF.

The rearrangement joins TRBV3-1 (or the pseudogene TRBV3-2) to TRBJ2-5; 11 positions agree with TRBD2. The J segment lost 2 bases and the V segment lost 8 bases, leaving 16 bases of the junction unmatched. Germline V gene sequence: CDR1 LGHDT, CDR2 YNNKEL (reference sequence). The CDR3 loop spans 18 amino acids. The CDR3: CASGTTSGGPPGQETQYF. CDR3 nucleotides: TGTGCCAGCGGGACCACTAGCGGGGGCCCTCCGGGTCAAGAGACCCAGTACTTC.

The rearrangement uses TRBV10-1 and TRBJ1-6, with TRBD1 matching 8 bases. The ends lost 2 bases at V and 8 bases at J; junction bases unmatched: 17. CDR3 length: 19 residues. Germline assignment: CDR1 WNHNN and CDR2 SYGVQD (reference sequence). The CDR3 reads CASSENRDRLVPMDSPLHF. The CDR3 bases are TGCGCCAGCAGTGAGAATCGGGACAGGCTGGTACCCATGGATTCACCCCTCCACTTT.

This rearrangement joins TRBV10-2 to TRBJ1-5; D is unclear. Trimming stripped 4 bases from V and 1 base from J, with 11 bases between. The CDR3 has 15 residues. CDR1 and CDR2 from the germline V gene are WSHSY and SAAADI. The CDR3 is CASSAGELSNQPQHF. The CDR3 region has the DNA TGCGCCAGCAGTGCTGGGGAGTTGAGCAATCAGCCCCAGCATTTT.

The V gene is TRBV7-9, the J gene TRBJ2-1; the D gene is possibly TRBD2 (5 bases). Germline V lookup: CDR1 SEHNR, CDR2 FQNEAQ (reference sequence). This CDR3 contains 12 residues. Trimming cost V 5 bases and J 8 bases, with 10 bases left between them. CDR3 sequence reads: CASSHLAYEQFF. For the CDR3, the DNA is TGTGCCAGCAGCCATCTAGCCTATGAGCAGTTCTTC.

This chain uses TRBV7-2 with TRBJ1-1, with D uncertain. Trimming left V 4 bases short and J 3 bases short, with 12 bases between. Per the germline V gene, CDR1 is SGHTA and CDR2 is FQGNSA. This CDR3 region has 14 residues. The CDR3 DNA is TGTGCCAGCAGCTCTCAAAGCGGGCACACTGAAGCTTTCTTT. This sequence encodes CASSSQSGHTEAFF.

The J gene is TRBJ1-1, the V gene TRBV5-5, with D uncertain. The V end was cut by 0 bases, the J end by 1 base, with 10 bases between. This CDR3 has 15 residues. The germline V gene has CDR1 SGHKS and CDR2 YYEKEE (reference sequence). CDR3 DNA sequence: TGTGCCAGCAGCTTGGCCACGGGGAAGAACACTGAAGCTTTCTTT. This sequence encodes CASSLATGKNTEAFF.

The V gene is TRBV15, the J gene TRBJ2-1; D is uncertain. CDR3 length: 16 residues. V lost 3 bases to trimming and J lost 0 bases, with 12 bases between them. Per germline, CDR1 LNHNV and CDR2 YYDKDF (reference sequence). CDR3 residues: CATSRLSYSSYNEQFF. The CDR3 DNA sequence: TGTGCCACCAGCAGGCTAAGTTATTCCTCCTACAATGAGCAGTTCTTC.

The CDR3 DNA follows: TGTGCCAGCAGCGTAGCCGCGCGATCTGAAGCTTTCTTT. Its protein is CASSVAARSEAFF. The chain has TRBV9 and TRBJ1-1; D is ambiguous. The CDR3 has 13 amino acids. V lost 0 bases and J lost 6, with 9 bases in between. CDR1 SGDLS and CDR2 YYNGEE come from the germline V gene. The variable domain in full, completed from reference TRBV9 and TRBJ1-1, reads DSGVTQTPKHLITATGQRVTLRCSPRSGDLSVYWYQQSLDQGLQFLIQYYNGEERAKGNILERFSAQQFPDLHSELNLSSLELGDSALYFCASSVAARSEAFFGQGTRLTVV.

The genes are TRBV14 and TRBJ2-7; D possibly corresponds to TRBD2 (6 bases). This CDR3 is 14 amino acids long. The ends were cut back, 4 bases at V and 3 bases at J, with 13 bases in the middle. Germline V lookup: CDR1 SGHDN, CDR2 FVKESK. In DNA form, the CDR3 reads TGTGCCAGCAGCCTGGGGGGTCCAAGCTACGAGCAGTACTTC. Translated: CASSLGGPSYEQYF.

CDR3 region: CATSDFLQGVEGYTF. CDR3 DNA sequence: TGTGCCACCAGTGATTTTCTACAGGGGGTGGAGGGCTACACCTTC. V and J are TRBV24-1 and TRBJ1-2; 8 bases are a match to TRBD1. With V trimmed by 1 base and J by 8 bases, 8 bases remained unmatched. This CDR3 has 15 amino acids. Germline V gene lookup returns CDR1 KGHDR and CDR2 SFDVKD.

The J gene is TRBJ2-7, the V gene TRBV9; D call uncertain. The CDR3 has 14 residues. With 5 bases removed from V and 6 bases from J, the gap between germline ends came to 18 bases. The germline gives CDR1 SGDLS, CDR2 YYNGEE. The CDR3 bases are TGTGCCAGCAGACACCCACCCATCGGCGGCGAGCAGTACTTC. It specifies CASRHPPIGGEQYF.

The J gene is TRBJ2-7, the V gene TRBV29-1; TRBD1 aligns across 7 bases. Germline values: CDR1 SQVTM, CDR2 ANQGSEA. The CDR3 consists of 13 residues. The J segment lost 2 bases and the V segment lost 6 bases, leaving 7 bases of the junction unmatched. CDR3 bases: TGCAGCGTGCCCGGACAGGTAACCTACGAGCAGTACTTC. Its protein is CSVPGQVTYEQYF.

CDR3 sequence reads: CASSAEAAGGHGYTF. The CDR3 DNA reads TGTGCCAGCAGCGCAGAAGCCGCGGGTGGCCATGGCTACACCTTC. V usage is TRBV9 and J usage is TRBJ1-2; D gene ambiguous. Trimming stripped 3 bases from V and 6 bases from J, with 18 bases between. CDR3 length: 15 amino acids. The V gene's germline CDR1 is SGDLS and CDR2 YYNGEE.

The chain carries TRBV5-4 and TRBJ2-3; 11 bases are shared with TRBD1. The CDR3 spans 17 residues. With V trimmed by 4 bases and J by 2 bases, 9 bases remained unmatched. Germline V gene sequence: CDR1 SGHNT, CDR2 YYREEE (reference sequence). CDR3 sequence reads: CASSRPPDRGLTDTQYF. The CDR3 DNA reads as TGTGCCAGCAGCCGACCCCCGGACAGGGGGCTCACAGATACGCAGTATTTT. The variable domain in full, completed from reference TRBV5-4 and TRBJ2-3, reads ETGVTQSPTHLIKTRGQQVTLRCSSQSGHNTVSWYQQALGQGPQFIFQYYREEENGRGNFPPRFSGLQFPNYSSELNVNALELDDSALYLCASSRPPDRGLTDTQYFGPGTRLTVL.

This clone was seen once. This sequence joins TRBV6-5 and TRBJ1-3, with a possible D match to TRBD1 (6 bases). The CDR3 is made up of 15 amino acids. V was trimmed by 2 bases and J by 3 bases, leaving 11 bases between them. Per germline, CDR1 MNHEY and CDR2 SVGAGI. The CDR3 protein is CASSYGAGDGNTIYF. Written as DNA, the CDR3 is TGTGCCAGCAGTTACGGCGCAGGGGATGGAAACACCATATATTTT.

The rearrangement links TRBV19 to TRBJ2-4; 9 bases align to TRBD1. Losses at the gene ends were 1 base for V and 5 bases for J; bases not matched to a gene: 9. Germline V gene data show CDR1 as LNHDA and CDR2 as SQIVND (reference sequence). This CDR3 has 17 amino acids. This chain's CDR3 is CASSIATGGPPQNIQYF. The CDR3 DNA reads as TGTGCCAGTAGTATAGCCACAGGGGGCCCCCCGCAAAACATTCAGTACTTC.